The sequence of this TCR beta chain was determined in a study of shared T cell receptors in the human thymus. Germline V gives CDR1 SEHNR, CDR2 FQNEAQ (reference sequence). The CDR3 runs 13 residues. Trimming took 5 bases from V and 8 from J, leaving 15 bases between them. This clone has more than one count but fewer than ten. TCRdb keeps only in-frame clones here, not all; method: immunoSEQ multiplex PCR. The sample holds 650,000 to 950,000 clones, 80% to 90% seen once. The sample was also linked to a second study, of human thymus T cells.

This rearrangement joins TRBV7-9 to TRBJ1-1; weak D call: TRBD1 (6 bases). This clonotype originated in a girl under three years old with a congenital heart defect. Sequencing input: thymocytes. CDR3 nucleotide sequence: TGTGCCAGCAGCCCCCCTAAGGGGGGGGAAGCTTTCTTT. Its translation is CASSPPKGGEAFF.